This T cell receptor (beta chain) derives from a study of cytomegalovirus exposure and HLA in healthy donors (TCRdb year 2017). Background on the whole study: An earlier analysis of roughly 500 of the donors reported about 260 Gb of sequence data and 95 million to 120 million unique TCR beta sequences obtained from roughly 180 million T cells. Both class I and class II loci were covered by HLA typing, at four-digit resolution. The study used immunosequencing to profile the T cell repertoires of several hundred subjects and linked those repertoires to cytomegalovirus serostatus. An earlier analysis of 587 of the donors used high-throughput TCR beta sequencing to judge whether each TCR beta V gene segment behaved as functional or pseudogenic. Donor age, sex, ethnicity and CMV serostatus were compiled together with the repertoire data. The study was designed to test whether signatures of past pathogen exposure could be identified by cataloging public T cell receptors. Of the 350 to 450 genotyped donors, approximately 83% fell in the genetic ancestry cluster associated with self-reported Caucasian donors. A later analysis re-examined previously published TCR beta repertoires from 500 to 700 donors and added high-resolution HLA genotyping to investigate patterns of TCR occurrence. Typing coverage differed by locus: A, B, C, DRB1 and DQB1 were typed in roughly 620-630 donors, DQA1 in roughly 510, DPA1 in around 580, and DPB1 in roughly 470. Because of strong linkage in the cohort, roughly five DR-DQ haplotypes were treated as single units for association and clustering. The study combined high-throughput TCR immunosequencing, statistical association of individual TCRs with disease status, and machine learning to predict cytomegalovirus infection status. Every discovery cohort repertoire had been produced on one sequencing platform. On average, roughly 200,000 unique TCR beta nucleotide sequences were sequenced per donor among a few hundred genotyped donors of the cohort, with roughly a sixth of those sequences being non-productive. Besides the first cohort of approximately 670 subjects, a separate validation cohort made up of 120 different subjects was used. About 320 gigabases of sequencing data and roughly 90 million unique TCR sequences were included in an early release covering several hundred HLA-typed donors. A later genetic analysis used genome-wide SNP genotypes for about 60% of the roughly 670 donors, treating that subset as a discovery cohort. Rather than drawing on any new phenotypic data, the later analysis identified candidate immune exposures from TCR beta sequences and the way those sequences occurred across donors.

Worth noting for this clone: The antigen this receptor binds is unknown. No quality values exist for individual bases; no much larger clone is one base distant.

The cohort was made up of roughly 670 healthy bone marrow donors. At the time of sampling, every cohort member was nominally healthy, though immune exposures that went unrecorded were likely present. The donor was CMV seropositive and was included in the group of some 290 seropositive cohort members. Every donor gave a peripheral blood sample, and the peripheral blood mononuclear cells from that sample were used for TCR beta sequencing. Genomic DNA extraction from the blood cell samples was performed with the Qiagen DNeasy Blood Extraction Kit. Reading the germline V gene gives CDR1 MNHEY and CDR2 SVGAGI. The germline V end is reduced by 6 bases and the J end by 3 bases; junction bases left unmatched: 5. Spanning cysteine to phenylalanine, the CDR3 consists of 14 amino acids. The DNA shown is the 42-base CDR3, in frame from base 1. What the authors observed across the whole study: In a later analysis, TCR association rates were found to vary across HLA loci, with the most associated TCRs seen for DRB1 alleles and the fewest for HLA-C alleles. In vitro tests confirmed that a few of the cytomegalovirus-associated TCR beta chains recognize cytomegalovirus antigens. Several of the top co-occurrence clusters appeared to be linked to parvovirus B19, influenza, CMV and Epstein-Barr virus, according to a later analysis. In a later genetic analysis, fewer N-insertions in productive TCRs were reported among donors in an Asian-associated ancestry cluster than the approximately 710-donor mean. This cohort had only TCR beta chains sequenced, and the lack of alpha or paired-chain data limited which features could be detected. In the study, 164 TCR beta chains were listed as associated with cytomegalovirus. In a later analysis, most CMV-associated TCR beta chains were found to appear HLA-restricted, with HLA associations seemingly driven largely by CMV exposure. In a later analysis, 16,951 TCR beta sequences were associated with specific HLA alleles at a false discovery rate of 0.05. In a later analysis, HLA-associated TCR beta chains were found to be more clonally expanded and to have lower generation probabilities than equally common non-associated chains. Some IMGT-functional V segments, including TRBV6-2 and TRBV6-3, could not be distinguished by the 87-base-pair reads and were therefore excluded. V-gene and J-gene trimming of TCR beta chains was associated with a missense DCLRE1C variant in a later genetic analysis, and the association was replicated in an independent cohort. Strong co-occurrence of HLA alleles, especially DR and DQ, made assigning TCR associations to individual alleles difficult. A further reported finding was that TCR beta sequences accurately predicted the HLA-A and HLA-B alleles for most subjects in the first cohort. CMV serostatus was the only immune exposure information available for the cohort. The classifier was reported to diagnose cytomegalovirus status with high specificity and sensitivity in both the original and validation cohorts. The earlier analysis of 587 of the donors excluded some 15 rarely observed V segments, including chromosome 9 orphons, because counts were too low. The sequencing pipeline was judged likely to have produced a cluster of highly shared sequence variants as a technical artifact. It was suggested by the authors that the approach could potentially be generalized to other disease states and immunological phenotypes. Sequencing depth was assumed to be roughly uniform across donors in the presence/absence analyses, though that assumption may not hold. HLA typing was unavailable for some donors at each locus, so association tests used only the typed subset. Broadly in line with IMGT annotations, most TCR beta V segments showed up in productive rearrangements about 90% or about 30% of the time in an earlier analysis of around 600 of the donors. Correlated functional status among segregating V segments might reflect linkage disequilibrium, but an unknown experimental factor could not be ruled out. While some public TCRs were present in many individuals, most TCR sequences turned up only very rarely across donors.

Receptor libraries were prepared by the immunoSEQ multiplex PCR assay. The multiplex PCR relied on a mix of 60 forward primers for TCR Vbeta segments and 13 reverse primers for TCR Jbeta segments. The CDR3 region of rearranged TCR beta genes was amplified from genomic DNA by a multiplex PCR assay. The Illumina HiSeq System was used to sequence the amplified TCR beta libraries as 87-base-pair reads. Concerning the study's data processing: A later analysis tallied 80 million to 95 million unique TCR beta chains across the 666 repertoires, and approximately 12 million of those chains were shared by two or more donors. To remove PCR and sequencing errors, raw reads were error-corrected and collapsed into unique sequences using a nearest-neighbor algorithm that merged closely related sequences. To assign V, D and J gene segments, CDR3 sequences were aligned to IMGT reference sequences. For a sequence to be retained, a match of at least six nucleotides was required to both a V gene segment and a J gene segment. Rearrangements were classified as productive when the CDR3 lacked stop codons and remained in frame with V and J, and all other rearrangements were classified as non-productive. Following IMGT convention, CDR3 was defined as the stretch from the second conserved V-encoded cysteine up to the conserved J-encoded phenylalanine. In an earlier analysis of roughly 580 of the donors, sequences lacking an unambiguous match to a single V gene segment were excluded. In an earlier analysis of approximately 550 of the donors, V segments were called functional above 56.7% productive rearrangements and were called segregating when the between-donor standard deviation exceeded 5%. A statistical classification framework was built to diagnose cytomegalovirus status from the catalog of TCR beta chain sequences. In a later analysis, TCR nucleotide sequences were compared against IMGT/GENE-DB human TR gene sequences so that V and J genes could be assigned. A later analysis assigned CDR3 sequences and most-parsimonious VDJ recombination scenarios with the TCRdist pipeline. In a later analysis, every TCR beta chain was defined by the combination of its CDR3 amino acid sequence and its V-gene family, and reads without a unique V-gene family were dropped. In a later analysis, 450 to 600 highly shared, low-generation-probability nucleotide sequences were removed to address suspected cross-contamination and a sequencing artifact. In a later analysis, a clonal expansion index for each public chain was calculated from normalized within-repertoire ranks of inferred template counts. Generation probabilities in a later analysis came from a VDJ recombination model fitted to out-of-frame rearrangements, and those results were checked against IGoR. A later analysis scored TCR-TCR, TCR-HLA and TCR-CMV co-occurrence with hypergeometric tests, applying a repertoire-size bias correction to TCR pairs. To estimate false discovery rates, a later analysis permuted the HLA or CMV assignments 20 times. A later analysis grouped co-occurring TCRs with DBSCAN, adding TCRdist sequence similarity when clustering within HLA-allele-positive subsets. Repertoires with fewer than 30,000 or more than 120,000 public chains, plus five repertoires with anomalous nucleotide sharing, were excluded from co-occurrence clustering. Held by TCRdb, this immuneACCESS table contains in-frame sequences only and omits some clones. Under half of the omission traces to an unresolved V gene where checked; the cause of the rest is unknown. The V and J calls and clone size are taken from that table; D and trimming were inferred from the DNA. Across this sample there are over 85,000 clones, with roughly 80% seen only once. Jointly, the top ten make up 8.5% to 10% of the sample.

The sequencing sample was made of PBMCs. Recombination connected TRBV6-5 to TRBJ1-2, with 9 central nucleotides matching TRBD1. The receptor comes from a male donor in good health and CMV-seropositive. CDR3 region: CASRRDRVDYGYTF. The DNA is as follows: TGTGCCAGCAGACGGGACAGGGTAGACTATGGCTACACCTTC.